These 17 T cell receptor beta chains share one sample of origin, sequenced in a study of regulatory T cells in long-lasting Graves disease. Stated time point: newly diagnosed GD, antithyroid drugs for less than 3 months. Generation of the TCR library employed RNA extracted from PBMCs. To make TCR beta libraries, researchers used iRepertoire HTBI primers and Arm-PCR of CDR3 regions. TCRdb used MiXCR to reprocess the multiplex PCR reads, holding one entry per CDR3 protein. The sample has 500,000 to 700,000 distinct CDR3 sequences, 15% to 20% seen once. A further study also used this sample, focusing on T cells in Graves' hyperthyroidism and ophthalmopathy.

Sequencing used peripheral blood mononuclear cells (PBMCs), obtained at new diagnosis, from a patient treated with antithyroid drugs. These receptors came from a woman aged 25 to 39 with Graves disease.

On this clonotype itself: This may arise from a read error, as a much more abundant clone is one base away. The V and J genes are TRBV2 and TRBJ2-4; no definite D call. The V gene's germline CDR1 is SNHLY and CDR2 FYNNEI. The CDR3 is made up of 11 amino acids. CDR3 in amino acids: CACSEGNIQYF. The CDR3 DNA sequence: TGTGCCTGCAGTGAAGGAAACATTCAGTACTTC.

This clonotype was found a few times. V and J are TRBV9 and TRBJ1-4, with D uncertain. The CDR3 length is 13 residues. Germline V lookup: CDR1 SGDLS, CDR2 YYNGEE. Trimming removed 0 bases from V and 8 bases from J, with 8 bases in between. This CDR3 reads CASSVDPEEKLFF. CDR3 nucleotides: TGTGCCAGCAGCGTAGATCCGGAGGAAAAACTGTTTTTT.

There are many counts of this clonotype. This rearrangement joins TRBV28 to TRBJ2-3; D is unclear. Trimming stripped 6 bases from V and 2 bases from J, with 9 bases between. CDR3 length equals 13 residues. CDR1 is MDHEN, CDR2 SYDVKM, per germline. The CDR3 DNA is TGTGCCAGCAGCGGACCGTACACAGATACGCAGTATTTT. This encodes CASSGPYTDTQYF.

Ten or more counts support this clonotype. The CDR3 DNA is TGTGCCAGCAGTTACGAAGTTAGCCCTAATTCACCCCTCCACTTT. Translating gives CASSYEVSPNSPLHF. V is TRBV6-2 or TRBV6-3 and J is TRBJ1-6; D is unresolved. This CDR3 is 15 amino acids long. V lost 2 bases to trimming and J lost 6 bases, with 11 bases between them. Germline CDR1 reads MNHEY; CDR2 reads SVGEGT.

This sequence joins TRBV12-3 or TRBV12-4 and TRBJ2-2; possible D gene TRBD2, 5 bases. CDR3 length: 15 amino acids. V lost 1 base and J lost 6, with 12 bases in between. DNA of the CDR3: TGTGCCAGCAGTTTAGTTGGCGGGCTGTCCGGGGAGCTGTTTTTT. This encodes CASSLVGGLSGELFF.

This clonotype was counted a few times. The CDR3 here is CASSLSSPQSGLVKTGELFF. The CDR3 DNA sequence: TGCGCCAGCAGCTTGTCCTCGCCCCAATCGGGACTAGTGAAAACCGGGGAGCTGTTTTTT. The chain employs TRBV5-1 and TRBJ2-2, with 8 bases aligning to TRBD2. The CDR3 is 20 residues long. The J segment lost 5 bases and the V segment lost 1 base, leaving 19 bases of the junction unmatched. Germline V CDR1 and CDR2: SGHRS, YFSETQ.

This clonotype was detected ten times or more. This chain uses TRBV2 with TRBJ2-3; 8 positions match TRBD1. This CDR3 comprises 15 residues. Germline loops: CDR1 SNHLY, CDR2 FYNNEI. V trimming: 5 bases; J trimming: 2 bases; junction bases outside the gene matches: 6. In nucleotides, the CDR3 is TGTGCCAGCAGTCCGGGACAGGCTTACACAGATACGCAGTATTTT. Translated: CASSPGQAYTDTQYF.

This clonotype was recorded a few times. The chain carries TRBV30 and TRBJ1-2, with D unresolved. Per the germline V gene, CDR1 is GTSNPN and CDR2 is SVGIG (reference sequence). The CDR3 spans 13 residues. V dropped 4 bases and J dropped 7 bases, with 16 bases sitting between them. The CDR3 loop is CAWTIIGEFGYTF. The CDR3 DNA is TGTGCCTGGACCATCATCGGGGAGTTTGGCTACACCTTC. The full variable domain, with the rest looked up from reference TRBV30 and TRBJ1-2, is SQTIHQWPATLVQPVGSPLSLECTVEGTSNPNLYWYRQAAGRGLQLLFYSVGIGQISSEVPQNLSASRPQDRQFILSSKKLLLSDSGFYLCAWTIIGEFGYTFGSGTRLTVV.

In nucleotides, the CDR3 is TGTGCCAGTAGTATCTCTTCTGGTCCATACGAGCAGTACTTC. It is translated as CASSISSGPYEQYF. V usage is TRBV19 and J usage is TRBJ2-7; no firm D call. This CDR3 comprises 14 residues. The germline V and J ends were trimmed by 3 bases and 4 bases, with 13 bases remaining between them. CDR1 is LNHDA, CDR2 SQIVND, per germline (reference sequence).

This clonotype has more than one count but fewer than ten. This sequence joins TRBV30 and TRBJ2-7; 11 bases match TRBD1. The trim removed 3 bases at V and 5 bases at J, leaving 12 bases unmatched. The CDR3 extends over 16 amino acids. Germline-derived CDR1 and CDR2 are GTSNPN and SVGIG (reference sequence). CDR3 nucleotides: TGTGCCTGGAGGGAGAATGCCCGGGACAGGGGGGACGAGCAGTACTTC. As protein: CAWRENARDRGDEQYF.

This clonotype turned up a few times. This sequence joins TRBV18 and TRBJ1-6; no reliable D call. CDR1 and CDR2 from the germline V gene are KGHSH and LQKENI. The germline V and J ends were trimmed by 2 bases and 11 bases, with 7 bases remaining between them. The CDR3 has 12 amino acids. The CDR3 loop is CASSPGQPPLHF. The CDR3 nucleotides are TGTGCCAGCTCACCAGGTCAGCCACCCCTCCACTTT.

The table lists this clonotype with a few counts. The chain has TRBV18 and TRBJ2-7; D gene unclear. Trimming cost V 3 bases and J 3 bases, with 12 bases left between them. This CDR3 comprises 14 residues. Germline V gives CDR1 KGHSH, CDR2 LQKENI. The CDR3 coding sequence is TGTGCCAGCTCACCCACGGCATCTAGCTACGAGCAGTACTTC. Encoded protein: CASSPTASSYEQYF.

Ten or more counts support this clonotype. V usage is TRBV20-1 and J usage is TRBJ1-1; no firm D call. V was cut by 6 bases and J by 11 bases, with 16 bases left in between. Germline V lookup: CDR1 DFQATT, CDR2 SNEGSKA (reference sequence). CDR3 length: 11 amino acids. The CDR3 DNA follows: TGCAGTGCGTTCTTTAGGGATTTGGCTTTCTTT. This gives the protein CSAFFRDLAFF.

The rearrangement links TRBV20-1 to TRBJ2-3; D is perhaps TRBD1 (7 bases). Germline CDR1 reads DFQATT; CDR2 reads SNEGSKA (reference sequence). The CDR3 is made up of 15 amino acids. Trimming removed 3 bases at V and 4 bases at J, with 17 bases between. The chain's CDR3 is CSASQTGTQPDTQYF. CDR3 in DNA: TGCAGTGCTAGCCAGACAGGGACTCAGCCAGATACGCAGTATTTT.

In its sample, this clonotype was seen a few times. The V and J genes are TRBV19 and TRBJ1-2, with 8 bases aligning to TRBD1. V lost 5 bases and J lost 4; bases outside the gene matches: 9. The length of the CDR3 is 15 residues. Per the germline V gene, CDR1 is LNHDA and CDR2 is SQIVND (reference sequence). CDR3 bases: TGTGCCAGTAGTGTGGGACAGGACCTGATCTATGGCTACACCTTC. Residues: CASSVGQDLIYGYTF. Full variable domain (missing parts from reference TRBV19 and TRBJ1-2): DGGITQSPKYLFRKEGQNVTLSCEQNLNHDAMYWYRQDPGQGLRLIYYSQIVNDFQKGDIAEGYSVSREKKESFPLTVTSAQKNPTAFYLCASSVGQDLIYGYTFGSGTRLTVV.

This sequence joins TRBV5-1 and TRBJ1-2; 12 nucleotides match TRBD1. The CDR3 totals 13 residues. V trimming: 4 bases; J trimming: 8 bases; junction bases outside the gene matches: 3. In germline, CDR1 is SGHRS, CDR2 YFSETQ. For the CDR3, the DNA is TGCGCCAGCAGCCAGGGACAGGGGGCCGGCTACACCTTC. Protein sequence: CASSQGQGAGYTF.

This rearrangement joins TRBV28 to TRBJ1-5; 8 bases fit TRBD1. CDR1 and CDR2 from the germline V gene are MDHEN and SYDVKM. The CDR3 totals 16 residues. Unmatched junction bases numbered 14, after V lost 10 bases and J lost 3 bases. As DNA, the CDR3 is TGTGCCACCACGGTTGGGGACAGGCGATACAATCAGCCCCAGCATTTT. Its protein is CATTVGDRRYNQPQHF.